This T cell receptor (beta chain) was sequenced for a study of blood T cell repertoires in COVID-19. Under the authors' procedure: For nucleated cells, counts were estimated from reference gene primer amplification. Sequencing used immunoSEQ multiplex PCR; TCRdb keeps in-frame clones, though not all of them. That table furnishes V, J and clone size, whereas the DNA furnished D and trimming. Among some 700,000 clones listed, about 90% were seen once. This receptor was taken from a woman aged 18-29 years with acute or convalescent COVID-19. The sequenced sample was peripheral blood.

CDR3 bases: TGCAGCGTTGATGGATGGGGCTCGTATGGCTACACCTTC. Protein: CSVDGWGSYGYTF. The V and J genes are TRBV29-1 and TRBJ1-2, with D maybe TRBD1 (5 bases). Trimming took off 3 bases at V and 5 bases at J, with 13 bases between the two ends. CDR1 is SQVTM and CDR2 is ANQGSEA in the germline V gene. The CDR3 runs 13 residues.